One sample yielded the 22 T cell receptor beta chains listed below, sequenced in a study of shared T cell receptors in the human thymus. The repertoire was sequenced with immunoSEQ multiplex PCR; TCRdb's copy has only in-frame clones and lacks some. The sample lists 700,000 or so clones; approximately 85% were seen once. The data were also submitted as part of a second study, on human thymus T cells.

Specimen: thymocytes. These receptors all come from a girl under three years old with a congenital heart defect.

This clone showed up just once. This chain uses TRBV2 with TRBJ2-6, with 9 bases lining up with TRBD1. V shed 4 bases, J shed 4 bases, and the junction held 8 bases outside the gene matches. Germline CDR1 is SNHLY and CDR2 is FYNNEI. The CDR3 has 17 residues. The CDR3 sequence: CASSGTGVHSGANVLTF. The CDR3 coding sequence is TGTGCCAGCAGTGGGACAGGGGTTCACTCCGGGGCCAACGTCCTGACTTTC.

The V call is TRBV4-1, the J call TRBJ1-2, with 7 nucleotides matching TRBD1. The germline gives CDR1 MGHRA, CDR2 YSYEKL. V shed 3 bases, J shed 1 base, and the junction held 14 bases outside the gene matches. The CDR3 is made up of 18 amino acids. The CDR3 DNA is TGCGCCAGCAGCCAGGAGTCCGGGACAGCCCTTCTTAACTATGGCTACACCTTC. Residues: CASSQESGTALLNYGYTF.

This chain joins TRBV5-5 and TRBJ2-5, with 15 bases lining up with TRBD2. Trimming cost V 2 bases and J 1 base; bases outside gene matches: 12. CDR3 size: 20 residues. From germline, CDR1 is SGHKS and CDR2 YYEKEE (reference sequence). CDR3: CASSFYSGTSGGHGQETQYF. CDR3 in DNA: TGTGCCAGCAGCTTTTATTCCGGGACTAGCGGGGGGCACGGCCAAGAGACCCAGTACTTC.

This chain connects TRBV28 to TRBJ1-2, with D maybe TRBD1 (5 bases). Germline assignment: CDR1 MDHEN and CDR2 SYDVKM. V was trimmed by 4 bases and J by 5 bases, leaving 17 bases between them. This CDR3 comprises 15 residues. The CDR3 nucleotides read TGTGCCAGCAGTTCTTTGGTAGGCAGGGCTTATGGCTACACCTTC. Encoded protein: CASSSLVGRAYGYTF.

This rearrangement joins TRBV4-1 to TRBJ1-2, with a weak D call TRBD1 (5 bases). The CDR3 is made up of 15 amino acids. Germline loops: CDR1 MGHRA, CDR2 YSYEKL. The ends were cut back, 7 bases at V and 1 base at J, with 16 bases in the middle. The CDR3 nucleotides read TGCGCCAGCACCCGGACATCGGGGGTTAACTATGGCTACACCTTC. This encodes CASTRTSGVNYGYTF.

This clone was seen a single time. V and J are TRBV4-2 and TRBJ2-1, with D perhaps TRBD1 (5 bases). Germline CDR1 is LGHNA and CDR2 is YNFKEQ. The CDR3 length is 17 residues. V dropped 0 bases and J dropped 0 bases, with 12 bases sitting between them. The CDR3 region has the DNA TGTGCCAGCAGCCAAGAAGGTAAAGGGGCCTCCTACAATGAGCAGTTCTTC. Protein: CASSQEGKGASYNEQFF.

The chain recombines TRBV7-6 with TRBJ1-4; D ambiguous. V was pared by 5 bases and J by 4 bases, with 17 bases between. This CDR3 has 16 amino acids. Per the germline V gene, CDR1 is SGHVS and CDR2 is FNYEAQ. DNA of the CDR3: TGTGCCAGCAGCCAATCCGAGCACCGACATAATGAAAAACTGTTTTTT. This codes for CASSQSEHRHNEKLFF.

This chain links TRBV7-9 with TRBJ1-2; 7 bases fit TRBD1. This CDR3 has 13 amino acids. With 5 bases clipped from V and 6 bases from J, the junction kept 6 bases outside the gene matches. Germline CDR1 is SEHNR and CDR2 is FQNEAQ (reference sequence). The CDR3 bases are TGTGCCAGCAGCCCGAGGGGGCTCGATGGCTACACCTTC. Residues: CASSPRGLDGYTF.

The chain employs TRBV15 and TRBJ1-5; 8 bases map to TRBD1. The CDR3 extends over 17 amino acids. The trim removed 0 bases at V and 0 bases at J, leaving 4 bases unmatched. The germline V gene encodes CDR1 LNHNV and CDR2 YYDKDF (reference sequence). The CDR3 DNA reads TGTGCCACCAGCAGAGAACAGGGGGAGTATAGCAATCAGCCCCAGCATTTT. Protein product: CATSREQGEYSNQPQHF.

This clone was found once. The genes are TRBV2 and TRBJ1-2; possibly TRBD1 for D (6 bases). Trimming stripped 7 bases from V and 3 bases from J, with 18 bases between. This CDR3 has 15 residues. In germline, CDR1 is SNHLY, CDR2 FYNNEI. DNA of the CDR3: TGTGCCAGCAATGACAGGAGGGGATGCGACTATGGCTACACCTTC. Translation: CASNDRRGCDYGYTF. The whole variable domain, remainder taken from reference TRBV2 and TRBJ1-2, is EPEVTQTPSHQVTQMGQEVILRCVPISNHLYFYWYRQILGQKVEFLVSFYNNEISEKSEIFDDQFSVERPDGSNFTLKIRSTKLEDSAMYFCASNDRRGCDYGYTFGSGTRLTVV.

The J gene is TRBJ1-5, the V gene TRBV7-2, with D possibly being TRBD1 (6 bases). This CDR3 has 14 residues. Germline V lookup: CDR1 SGHTA, CDR2 FQGNSA. Deletions cut 4 bases from V and 6 bases from J, with 13 bases between. The CDR3 here is CASSSQGLGQPQHF. CDR3 nucleotides: TGTGCCAGCAGCTCCCAGGGGTTAGGTCAGCCCCAGCATTTT.

This clone was seen only once. The chain carries TRBV25-1 and TRBJ2-1; tentatively, D is TRBD1 (6 bases). The CDR3 is 15 amino acids. CDR1 is MGHDK, CDR2 SYGVNS, per germline. Trimming took 3 bases from V and 0 from J, leaving 9 bases between them. Here the CDR3 DNA reads TGTGCCAGCAGTGATTACAGGGACTCCTACAATGAGCAGTTCTTC. Translation: CASSDYRDSYNEQFF.

This clone was seen more than once but under ten times. The V and J genes are TRBV4-2 and TRBJ2-3, with D perhaps TRBD1 (6 bases). The CDR3 contains 17 residues. Looked up from germline, CDR1 is LGHNA and CDR2 is YNFKEQ. The V end lost 1 base, the J end lost 0 bases, and 14 bases lay between the germline ends. CDR3 amino acids: CASSQVGDTYSTDTQYF. In DNA, the CDR3 is TGTGCCAGCAGCCAAGTTGGGGACACATATAGCACAGATACGCAGTATTTT.

This chain links TRBV4-3 with TRBJ1-6; a weak D match, TRBD1 (5 bases). Germline-derived CDR1 and CDR2 are LGHNA and YSLEER. The CDR3 loop spans 14 amino acids. V was shortened by 2 bases and J by 9 bases, with 11 bases between the two germline ends. The CDR3 reads CASSQTTAISPLHF. CDR3 in DNA: TGCGCCAGCAGCCAAACGACAGCCATTTCACCCCTCCACTTT.

This clone was observed a few times. The chain couples TRBV6-5 to TRBJ1-2, with TRBD1 as a possible D gene (5 bases). The CDR3 contains 14 residues. Trimming removed 6 bases at V and 1 base at J, with 12 bases between. Per germline, CDR1 MNHEY and CDR2 SVGAGI. The CDR3 spells CASRTDGDNYGYTF. The DNA for the CDR3 is TGTGCCAGCAGGACAGACGGAGATAACTATGGCTACACCTTC.

There are a few counts of this clone. This chain links TRBV6-5 with TRBJ1-1, with 8 nucleotides matching TRBD1. The CDR3 loop spans 16 amino acids. Germline loops: CDR1 MNHEY, CDR2 SVGAGI. V gave up 2 bases and J gave up 1 base; unmatched junction bases: 6. The CDR3 region has the DNA TGTGCCAGCAGTTACGCGGACAGGGAAGGGAACACTGAAGCTTTCTTT. This encodes CASSYADREGNTEAFF.

The sample holds a few counts of this clone. The genes are TRBV5-1 and TRBJ1-2, with 10 nucleotides matching TRBD1. Germline-derived CDR1 and CDR2 are SGHRS and YFSETQ. The CDR3 extends over 16 amino acids. Losses at the gene ends were 4 bases for V and 3 bases for J; bases not matched to a gene: 9. The CDR3 DNA reads TGCGCCAGCAGCCCGGACGGGGGGACAGGGGACTATGGCTACACCTTC. Protein product: CASSPDGGTGDYGYTF. The variable domain in full, with the rest retrieved from reference TRBV5-1 and TRBJ1-2, is KAGVTQTPRYLIKTRGQQVTLSCSPISGHRSVSWYQQTPGQGLQFLFEYFSETQRNKGNFPGRFSGRQFSNSRSEMNVSTLELGDSALYLCASSPDGGTGDYGYTFGSGTRLTVV.

CDR3 bases: TGCGCCAGCAGCCAAGAGTTCGTCAACTATGGCTACACCTTC. Protein: CASSQEFVNYGYTF. The genes are TRBV4-3 and TRBJ1-2, with D unclear. Germline V gene sequence: CDR1 LGHNA, CDR2 YSLEER. The CDR3 length is 14 residues. The V end lost 0 bases, the J end lost 2 bases, and 7 bases lay between the germline ends.

This clone was counted a few times. This sequence joins TRBV11-2 and TRBJ1-2, with D perhaps TRBD1 (6 bases). Deletions cut 1 base from V and 5 bases from J, with 14 bases between. Germline V gene lookup returns CDR1 SGHAT and CDR2 FQNNGV. The CDR3 extends over 15 amino acids. The CDR3 sequence: CASSLVAWTDYGYTF. The CDR3 bases are TGTGCCAGCAGCTTAGTAGCCTGGACAGATTATGGCTACACCTTC.

The chain combines TRBV2 with TRBJ1-2; 8 nucleotides match TRBD1. Trimming cost V 5 bases and J 3 bases; bases outside gene matches: 5. CDR3 size: 14 residues. Germline V gene sequence: CDR1 SNHLY, CDR2 FYNNEI. The CDR3 DNA reads TGTGCCAGCAGTAGGGACAGGCCACACTATGGCTACACCTTC. The encoded protein is CASSRDRPHYGYTF.

The chain uses TRBV14 and TRBJ1-2; D possibly corresponds to TRBD1 (6 bases). Trimming took 4 bases from V and 1 from J, leaving 13 bases between them. The germline V gene has CDR1 SGHDN and CDR2 FVKESK. The CDR3 is 15 amino acids. The CDR3 sequence: CASSLGTMDNYGYTF. The DNA of the CDR3 is TGTGCCAGCAGCCTCGGGACAATGGATAACTATGGCTACACCTTC.

The CDR3 loop is CASSLSHTNMATNEKLFF. DNA of the CDR3: TGTGCCAGCAGTTTATCCCATACAAACATGGCAACTAATGAAAAACTGTTTTTT. V gene TRBV27 combines with J gene TRBJ1-4; D call uncertain. Germline CDR1 is MNHEY and CDR2 is SMNVEV (reference sequence). V gave up 0 bases and J gave up 0 bases, with 14 bases separating them. This CDR3 region has 18 residues. Using reference TRBV27 and TRBJ1-4 for the parts outside the CDR3, the full variable domain is EAQVTQNPRYLITVTGKKLTVTCSQNMNHEYMSWYRQDPGLGLRQIYYSMNVEVTDKGDVPEGYKVSRKEKRNFPLILESPSPNQTSLYFCASSLSHTNMATNEKLFFGSGTQLSVL.